This TCR beta chain emerged from a study of Graves' ophthalmopathy and Graves' hyperthyroidism. This clonotype came up many times. Antigen unknown. Just one base apart from a much larger clone, this may be a read error. Whole-study results and caveats: A model built from 13 signatures distinguished ophthalmopathy from stable hyperthyroidism with approximately 88% sensitivity and 81.08% specificity.

V was clipped by 7 bases and J by 3 bases; unmatched bases: 3. The CDR3 spans 12 residues. CDR1 and CDR2 (germline): SNHLY, FYNNEI. Researchers took RNA transcripts and amplified TCR beta CDR3 regions from them. The first round was an RT-PCR with HTBI primers, and the second round was a multiplex PCR. Via MiXCR, TCRdb re-called the multiplex PCR reads, giving one row per CDR3 protein. The table shows roughly 1.1 million distinct CDR3 sequences, with about 36% occurring only once. Input material: peripheral blood or thyroid tissue (not recorded which). The chain links TRBV2 to TRBJ2-7; the match to TRBD1 covers 7 bases. The TCR originated in an adult man with Graves' hyperthyroidism. The CDR3: CASNRDSYEQYF. The CDR3 DNA follows: TGTGCCAGCAACCGGGACAGCTACGAGCAGTACTTC.